The text below deals with one T cell receptor (beta chain). Its target is not known. TCRdb's table, derived via immunoSEQ multiplex PCR, lists solely in-frame clones and lacks some. The sample records about 33,000 clones, 78% being singletons. This sample is drawn from a study of T cells in localized non-small cell lung cancer. Study-level points and caveats: Tumor showed lower T cell clonality than uninvolved adjacent lung, where it was highest. Adjacent lung was found to contain a median around 56 of the top 100 tumor clones.

The V end lost 2 bases, the J end lost 8 bases, and 9 bases lay between the germline ends. This CDR3 is 12 amino acids long. The germline CDR1 and CDR2 sequences are LNHDA and SQIVND (reference sequence). The material was peripheral blood, obtained before any cancer treatment. The receptor's source is a male donor aged 60 or older with stage II squamous cell lung carcinoma. The gene calls are TRBV19 and TRBJ1-1; D unclear. CDR3 sequence: CASSIWAEEAFF. The CDR3 DNA follows: TGTGCCAGTAGTATATGGGCGGAGGAAGCTTTCTTT.